This entry lists 26 T cell receptor beta chains sequenced from one sample in a study of shared clonotypes between healthy human individuals. The data were produced by immunoSEQ multiplex PCR, yet TCRdb's version contains in-frame clones alone and is incomplete. Of 600,000 to 750,000 clones listed, around 90% are singletons. Sequencing was performed on memory CD8+ T cells from PBMCs. Regarding subset: CD45RO+ cells pooled with CCR7-negative TemRA cells. The receptors originated from a man younger than 30 in good health. Some clones in this sample may be carry-over from other donors' samples.

The chain employs TRBV19 and TRBJ2-1; 9 positions agree with TRBD2. Germline CDR1 and CDR2: LNHDA and SQIVND (reference sequence). The CDR3 has 15 amino acids. Losses at the gene ends were 5 bases for V and 3 bases for J; bases not matched to a gene: 5. The CDR3 loop reads CASSPLAGNYNEQFF. The CDR3 bases are TGTGCCAGTAGTCCGCTAGCGGGGAACTACAATGAGCAGTTCTTC.

This clone was counted once. The J gene is TRBJ2-1, the V gene TRBV5-6, with 11 bases lining up with TRBD2. Germline-derived CDR1 and CDR2 are SGHDT and YYEEEE. CDR3 size: 16 residues. V shed 0 bases and J 5 bases; nucleotides not matched to a gene: 4. CDR3 loop: CASSLVGLAEHNEQFF. In DNA form, the CDR3 reads TGTGCCAGCAGCTTGGTGGGACTAGCGGAGCACAATGAGCAGTTCTTC.

This clone was seen once. The chain combines TRBV7-6 with TRBJ2-7; 7 bases map to TRBD1. With V trimmed by 7 bases and J by 2 bases, 11 bases remained unmatched. CDR3 length equals 15 residues. Germline CDR1 reads SGHVS; CDR2 reads FNYEAQ. This CDR3 is CASTTVGGQAYEQYF. DNA of the CDR3: TGTGCCAGCACCACCGTGGGCGGACAGGCCTACGAGCAGTACTTC.

The V call is TRBV19, the J call TRBJ1-3; D unresolved. The CDR3 is 16 residues long. V was shortened by 3 bases and J by 4 bases, with 16 bases between the two germline ends. Germline CDR1 and CDR2: LNHDA and SQIVND (reference sequence). The CDR3 coding sequence is TGTGCCAGTAGTATCCTCCGCCGGGATTGGGGAAACACCATATATTTT. Translating it yields CASSILRRDWGNTIYF.

The CDR3 nucleotides read TGTGCCAGCAGCTCGGGACAGGGTCTGACTAATGAAAAACTGTTTTTT. This codes for CASSSGQGLTNEKLFF. The rearrangement links TRBV7-9 to TRBJ1-4; the match to TRBD1 covers 9 bases. The germline CDR1 and CDR2 sequences are SEHNR and FQNEAQ (reference sequence). J lost 2 bases, V lost 4 bases, and 5 bases had no gene match. The CDR3 consists of 16 residues.

This chain joins TRBV4-3 and TRBJ1-1; possibly TRBD1 for D (6 bases). The ends were cut back, 0 bases at V and 4 bases at J, with 18 bases in the middle. Per the germline V gene, CDR1 is LGHNA and CDR2 is YSLEER. This CDR3 comprises 17 residues. The CDR3 region is CASSQDPHRELPTEAFF. The CDR3 DNA reads as TGCGCCAGCAGCCAAGACCCACACAGGGAACTTCCCACTGAAGCTTTCTTT.

V gene TRBV19 combines with J gene TRBJ1-5; the D is unclear. CDR1 is LNHDA, CDR2 SQIVND, per germline (reference sequence). This CDR3 has 12 residues. V was trimmed by 1 base and J by 5 bases, leaving 3 bases between them. Written as DNA, the CDR3 is TGTGCCAGTAGTATAGGGGATCAGCCCCAGCATTTT. It encodes CASSIGDQPQHF.

CDR3 sequence reads: CAISGLAGREEQFF. CDR3 in DNA: TGTGCCATCAGTGGGCTAGCGGGAAGGGAGGAGCAGTTCTTC. This chain joins TRBV10-3 and TRBJ2-1, with TRBD2 matching 9 bases. Germline values: CDR1 ENHRY, CDR2 SYGVKD. This CDR3 contains 14 residues. Trimming removed 4 bases from V and 10 bases from J; junction bases left unmatched: 8.

V and J are TRBV29-1 and TRBJ1-1; D is ambiguous. Germline CDR1 reads SQVTM; CDR2 reads ANQGSEA. The ends were cut back, 4 bases at V and 8 bases at J, with 11 bases in the middle. CDR3 length: 11 residues. This chain's CDR3 is CSVGRHIEAFF. CDR3 bases: TGCAGCGTTGGGCGACACATAGAAGCTTTCTTT.

V gene TRBV25-1 combines with J gene TRBJ2-1, with D possibly being TRBD1 (5 bases). V was trimmed by 0 bases and J by 12 bases, leaving 9 bases between them. This CDR3 comprises 12 residues. The germline CDR1 and CDR2 sequences are MGHDK and SYGVNS. The DNA of the CDR3 is TGTGCCAGCAGTGAATATCCCCAGGGGCAGTTCTTC. As protein: CASSEYPQGQFF.

V and J are TRBV7-9 and TRBJ2-7; tentatively, D is TRBD2 (6 bases). The V gene lost 5 bases and the J gene lost 4 bases, with 15 bases spanning the gap. CDR3 length equals 14 residues. Germline V gene lookup returns CDR1 SEHNR and CDR2 FQNEAQ (reference sequence). CDR3: CASSLGGVWYEQYF. Written as DNA, the CDR3 is TGTGCCAGCAGCCTGGGCGGGGTCTGGTACGAGCAGTACTTC.

The genes are TRBV19 and TRBJ2-1; D remains unclear. This CDR3 comprises 14 residues. The germline V gene has CDR1 LNHDA and CDR2 SQIVND (reference sequence). Trimming cost V 3 bases and J 4 bases, with 10 bases left between them. CDR3 bases: TGTGCCAGTAGTATTAGGACGATTTACAATGAGCAGTTCTTC. Translated: CASSIRTIYNEQFF.

This chain joins TRBV29-1 and TRBJ2-1; 9 nucleotides match TRBD2. CDR3 length: 14 amino acids. Trimming at V came to 4 bases and at J to 3 bases, leaving 4 bases not matched to a gene. The germline V gene has CDR1 SQVTM and CDR2 ANQGSEA. CDR3 sequence reads: CSVGVSGSYNEQFF. CDR3 nucleotide sequence: TGCAGCGTTGGGGTTAGCGGGAGCTACAATGAGCAGTTCTTC.

The chain employs TRBV6-4 and TRBJ2-3, with D perhaps TRBD1 or TRBD2 (6 bases each). Between the trimmed V and J ends, which lost 0 bases and 1 base, there was a span of 8 bases. The CDR3 has 15 amino acids. Germline V lookup: CDR1 MRHNA, CDR2 SNTAGT. CDR3 nucleotide sequence: TGTGCCAGCAGTGACTCGAGGGGGGGCACAGATACGCAGTATTTT. It codes for CASSDSRGGTDTQYF.

This clone was observed once. The V and J genes are TRBV10-3 and TRBJ2-3; perhaps D is TRBD1 or TRBD2 (7 bases each). The CDR3 runs 14 residues. Per germline, CDR1 ENHRY and CDR2 SYGVKD. V was pared by 3 bases and J by 5 bases, with 12 bases between. The CDR3 protein is CAISDDREGDTQYF. The CDR3 region has the DNA TGTGCCATCAGTGACGACAGGGAGGGAGATACGCAGTATTTT.

The V gene is TRBV30, the J gene TRBJ2-2; no clear D. Germline V lookup: CDR1 GTSNPN, CDR2 SVGIG (reference sequence). This CDR3 contains 13 residues. The V end was cut by 6 bases, the J end by 2 bases, with 10 bases between. Here the CDR3 DNA reads TGTGCCTGCCGACCGGAAAACACCGGGGAGCTGTTTTTT. The encoded protein is CACRPENTGELFF. The whole variable domain, filled in from reference TRBV30 and TRBJ2-2, reads SQTIHQWPATLVQPVGSPLSLECTVEGTSNPNLYWYRQAAGRGLQLLFYSVGIGQISSEVPQNLSASRPQDRQFILSSKKLLLSDSGFYLCACRPENTGELFFGEGSRLTVL.

The chain links TRBV7-8 to TRBJ2-4; D is unclear. Germline V gene sequence: CDR1 SGHVS, CDR2 FQNEAQ. The V end lost 5 bases, the J end lost 6 bases, and 17 bases lay between the germline ends. The CDR3 is made up of 15 amino acids. The CDR3 coding sequence is TGTGCCAGCAGCGCACAGATTCCTCCTCTAAACATTCAGTACTTC. Protein sequence: CASSAQIPPLNIQYF.

The chain employs TRBV4-1 and TRBJ1-2; D gene ambiguous. This CDR3 region has 14 residues. V gave up 2 bases and J gave up 5 bases, with 12 bases separating them. Germline loops: CDR1 MGHRA, CDR2 YSYEKL. The CDR3 loop reads CASSQFPEVYGYTF. Written as DNA, the CDR3 is TGCGCCAGCAGCCAATTCCCCGAAGTGTATGGCTACACCTTC.

The chain joins TRBV7-9 to TRBJ2-5; 8 bases line up with TRBD1. CDR3 size: 14 residues. Trimming cost V 5 bases and J 5 bases; bases outside gene matches: 7. Germline-derived CDR1 and CDR2 are SEHNR and FQNEAQ (reference sequence). CDR3 in amino acids: CASSRDRGRETQYF. The CDR3 DNA sequence: TGTGCCAGCAGCAGAGACAGGGGCCGGGAGACCCAGTACTTC. Looking up the rest from reference TRBV7-9 and TRBJ2-5 gives the full variable domain: DTGVSQNPRHKITKRGQNVTFRCDPISEHNRLYWYRQTLGQGPEFLTYFQNEAQLEKSRLLSDRFSAERPKGSFSTLEIQRTEQGDSAMYLCASSRDRGRETQYFGPGTRLLVL.

The genes are TRBV19 and TRBJ2-7; 12 positions agree with TRBD2. V lost 3 bases, J lost 3 bases, and 3 bases stayed unmatched. Germline V gives CDR1 LNHDA, CDR2 SQIVND (reference sequence). The CDR3 runs to 15 residues. The CDR3 loop reads CASSMLAGGNYEQYF. The CDR3 bases are TGTGCCAGTAGTATGCTAGCGGGAGGGAACTACGAGCAGTACTTC.

This clone was observed a few times. The chain has TRBV10-2 and TRBJ1-5; possibly TRBD1 for D (6 bases). Germline V gene lookup returns CDR1 WSHSY and CDR2 SAAADI. The CDR3 totals 15 residues. Trimming cost V 8 bases and J 7 bases, with 21 bases left between them. CDR3 sequence (DNA): TGCGCCAGCCTTAAAGCAACAGGGCTAGACCAGCCCCAGCATTTT. It specifies CASLKATGLDQPQHF.

The V gene is TRBV7-2, the J gene TRBJ2-1, with D uncertain. This CDR3 comprises 15 residues. The V end lost 2 bases, the J end lost 4 bases, and 12 bases lay between the germline ends. Germline CDR1 and CDR2: SGHTA and FQGNSA. The CDR3 region is CASSLLFPGYNEQFF. The CDR3 nucleotides read TGTGCCAGCAGCTTACTTTTCCCCGGGTACAATGAGCAGTTCTTC.

This chain links TRBV5-6 with TRBJ2-3; tentatively, D is TRBD1 (5 bases). This CDR3 has 14 residues. V gave up 0 bases and J gave up 1 base, with 6 bases separating them. Per the germline V gene, CDR1 is SGHDT and CDR2 is YYEEEE. CDR3 bases: TGTGCCAGCAGCTTGGGGGGCCGCACAGATACGCAGTATTTT. Its protein is CASSLGGRTDTQYF. The entire variable domain, with the rest obtained from reference TRBV5-6 and TRBJ2-3, is as follows: DAGVTQSPTHLIKTRGQQVTLRCSPKSGHDTVSWYQQALGQGPQFIFQYYEEEERQRGNFPDRFSGHQFPNYSSELNVNALLLGDSALYLCASSLGGRTDTQYFGPGTRLTVL.

The CDR3 nucleotides read TGCGCCAGCAGCCCGCGGGGGGGAAGCTACGAGCAGTACTTC. The encoded protein is CASSPRGGSYEQYF. The V gene is TRBV4-1, the J gene TRBJ2-7, with 9 bases aligning to TRBD2. Germline V gene data show CDR1 as MGHRA and CDR2 as YSYEKL. The ends lost 4 bases at V and 3 bases at J; junction bases unmatched: 4. This CDR3 contains 14 residues.

This chain uses TRBV7-9 with TRBJ2-5; D is perhaps TRBD2 (5 bases). V was trimmed by 4 bases and J by 1 base, leaving 19 bases between them. The CDR3 has 17 amino acids. Germline V lookup: CDR1 SEHNR, CDR2 FQNEAQ (reference sequence). The CDR3 sequence: CASSSSPETTLQETQYF. CDR3 DNA: TGTGCCAGCAGCTCGTCCCCGGAGACTACACTCCAAGAGACCCAGTACTTC.

This clone was counted only a few times. V and J are TRBV5-1 and TRBJ1-1; D uncertain. Trimming pared 0 bases from V and 4 bases from J, leaving 4 bases between. Looked up from germline, CDR1 is SGHRS and CDR2 is YFSETQ. The CDR3 length is 12 residues. CDR3 amino acids: CASSLGVTEAFF. The DNA of the CDR3 is TGCGCCAGCAGCTTGGGAGTCACTGAAGCTTTCTTT.